Below, 28 T cell receptor beta chains from the same sample are listed, as sequenced in a study of T-cell reconstitution after alpha-beta-depleted transplantation in children. Unique molecular identifiers were used to barcode this TCRbeta library. One entry per CDR3 protein, called by TCRdb with MiXCR from the PCR reads. The sample contains 750,000 to 950,000 distinct CDR3 sequences, roughly 15% of which appear only once. This sample comprised PBMCs, mostly from graft donor cells, obtained 360 days after TCRalphabeta/CD19-depleted stem cell transplant. The receptors shown here come from a male patient aged 10 to 17 who had a stem cell transplant for acute lymphoblastic leukemia, so the T cells may come from the graft donor.

A few counts support this clonotype. The rearrangement uses TRBV7-9 and TRBJ2-5; the D is unclear. Per germline, CDR1 SEHNR and CDR2 FQNEAQ (reference sequence). CDR3 length: 15 residues. Deletions cut 5 bases from V and 1 base from J, with 14 bases between. The CDR3 here is CASSPTSRAQETQYF. CDR3 nucleotides: TGTGCCAGCAGCCCGACCTCCCGGGCCCAAGAGACCCAGTACTTC.

This rearrangement joins TRBV7-7 to TRBJ2-1; TRBD2 might be the D (5 bases). The V gene's germline CDR1 is SSHAT and CDR2 FNYEAQ (reference sequence). The germline V and J ends were trimmed by 1 base and 1 base, with 11 bases remaining between them. The CDR3 runs 16 residues. CDR3 sequence (DNA): TGTGCCAGCAGCTTAGAACCTCCGGGGTCCTACAATGAGCAGTTCTTC. Its protein is CASSLEPPGSYNEQFF.

This clonotype was counted only a few times. The chain is built from TRBV5-1 and TRBJ2-7; no clear D. The CDR3 length is 11 residues. The ends were cut back, 4 bases at V and 7 bases at J, with 9 bases in the middle. Germline lookup yields CDR1 SGHRS and CDR2 YFSETQ. In DNA, the CDR3 is TGCGCCAGCAGCACACAGAGGGAGCAGTACTTC. Protein sequence: CASSTQREQYF.

The rearrangement links TRBV25-1 to TRBJ2-1; 9 bases are shared with TRBD1. The CDR3 length is 14 residues. Germline CDR1 is MGHDK and CDR2 is SYGVNS. After removal of 7 bases from V and 4 bases from J, the junction contained 5 bases not matched to a gene. As DNA, the CDR3 is TGTGCCAGCAAGTTCGGGACAGGGTACAATGAGCAGTTCTTC. The encoded protein is CASKFGTGYNEQFF.

Remarks on this clonotype: One end of the junction does not line up with germline, which may come from a read error. The CDR3 loop reads CAGSLGWVAGQETQYF. CDR3 DNA sequence: TGTGCCGGCAGTTTAGGTTGGGTAGCGGGACAAGAGACCCAGTACTTC. The chain carries TRBV12-3 or TRBV12-4 and TRBJ2-5, with 8 bases lining up with TRBD2. The CDR3 runs 16 residues.

The V and J genes are TRBV27 and TRBJ2-1; D is unclear. Trimming cost V 2 bases and J 9 bases, with 17 bases left between them. The CDR3 consists of 15 residues. Per germline, CDR1 MNHEY and CDR2 SMNVEV (reference sequence). In DNA, the CDR3 is TGTGCCAGCAGTTTAGCTAGGCGGCTATACGGTGAGCAGTTCTTC. It is translated as CASSLARRLYGEQFF.

This clonotype turned up a few times. CDR3 bases: TGTGCCAGCAGTTACTCGGTCCATCAGCCCCAGCATTTT. Translation: CASSYSVHQPQHF. The chain employs TRBV6-5 and TRBJ1-5; D is unclear. V gave up 0 bases and J gave up 5 bases, with 5 bases separating them. CDR3 length equals 13 residues. From germline, CDR1 is MNHEY and CDR2 SVGAGI.

CDR3 coding DNA: TGCGCCAGCAGCCTGGAACCCGGGACTTCACACTACGAGCAGTACTTC. Translation gives CASSLEPGTSHYEQYF. The rearrangement joins TRBV5-1 to TRBJ2-7; tentative D call: TRBD2 (6 bases). The CDR3 loop spans 16 amino acids. Between the trimmed V and J ends, which lost 4 bases and 3 bases, there was a span of 20 bases. The V gene's germline CDR1 is SGHRS and CDR2 YFSETQ. Filled out from reference TRBV5-1 and TRBJ2-7, the complete variable domain reads KAGVTQTPRYLIKTRGQQVTLSCSPISGHRSVSWYQQTPGQGLQFLFEYFSETQRNKGNFPGRFSGRQFSNSRSEMNVSTLELGDSALYLCASSLEPGTSHYEQYFGPGTRLTVT.

The genes are TRBV19 and TRBJ2-7; a weak D match, TRBD2 (5 bases). The CDR3 is 14 amino acids. Germline V gives CDR1 LNHDA, CDR2 SQIVND (reference sequence). The ends were cut back, 9 bases at V and 3 bases at J, with 18 bases in the middle. The CDR3 loop reads CASARDTSIYEQYF. The CDR3 region has the DNA TGTGCCAGCGCCCGGGATACCAGCATCTACGAGCAGTACTTC.

This clonotype was found a few times. This chain connects TRBV10-1 to TRBJ1-1; 9 bases match TRBD1. The CDR3 loop spans 14 amino acids. The J segment lost 3 bases and the V segment lost 2 bases, leaving 1 base of the junction unmatched. Germline CDR1 reads WNHNN; CDR2 reads SYGVQD (reference sequence). DNA of the CDR3: TGCGCCAGCAGTGAGAGGACAGGGGACACTGAAGCTTTCTTT. Translation gives CASSERTGDTEAFF.

To note about this clonotype: Since a much larger clone is just one base distant, this may be a read error. The V call is TRBV4-1, the J call TRBJ1-2; D is perhaps TRBD1 (5 bases). CDR1 is MGHRA and CDR2 is YSYEKL in the germline V gene. The CDR3 is 14 residues long. V dropped 1 base and J dropped 5 bases, with 11 bases sitting between them. The CDR3 nucleotides are TGCGCCAGCAGCCAAGGGTCCAGGGTATATGGCTACACCTTC. It yields the protein CASSQGSRVYGYTF.

Only a few counts were recorded for this clonotype. The genes are TRBV29-1 and TRBJ2-3; D may be TRBD2 (5 bases). CDR1 is SQVTM, CDR2 ANQGSEA, per germline. The CDR3 length is 14 residues. V lost 4 bases to trimming and J lost 2 bases, with 13 bases between them. CDR3 nucleotides: TGCAGCGTTGGGAGGAACCCGAACACAGATACGCAGTATTTT. Its protein product is CSVGRNPNTDTQYF.

This clonotype turned up a few times. One junction end disagrees with the germline gene, perhaps due to a read error. The chain uses TRBV29-1 and TRBJ2-1; 11 bases map to TRBD1. The CDR3 consists of 18 residues. The germline gives CDR1 SQVTM, CDR2 ANQGSEA. In DNA, the CDR3 is TGCAGCTCTACGCGTACTCCCGGGACAGGGGGTTCCTACAATGAGCAGCTCTTC. It is translated as CSSTRTPGTGGSYNEQLF.

This clonotype showed up many times. V gene TRBV7-2 combines with J gene TRBJ2-7, with D tentatively TRBD2 (5 bases). This CDR3 is 14 amino acids long. Germline CDR1 is SGHTA and CDR2 is FQGNSA. The V gene lost 5 bases and the J gene lost 2 bases, with 13 bases spanning the gap. The CDR3 bases are TGTGCCAGCAGCGGTACTAGTGTAACCTACGAGCAGTACTTC. It translates to CASSGTSVTYEQYF. Supplemented by reference TRBV7-2 and TRBJ2-7, the full variable domain reads GAGVSQSPSNKVTEKGKDVELRCDPISGHTALYWYRQSLGQGLEFLIYFQGNSAPDKSGLPSDRFSAERTGGSVSTLTIQRTQQEDSAVYLCASSGTSVTYEQYFGPGTRLTVT.

There are a few counts of this clonotype. The J gene is TRBJ1-6, the V gene TRBV12-3 or TRBV12-4; D uncertain. There are 11 residues in the CDR3. V was shortened by 1 base and J by 15 bases, with 7 bases between the two germline ends. The CDR3 loop is CASSLGPYLHF. The CDR3 DNA follows: TGTGCCAGCAGTTTAGGGCCCTACCTCCACTTT.

This clonotype showed up many times. This chain connects TRBV6-5 to TRBJ2-2; D gene ambiguous. Germline-derived CDR1 and CDR2 are MNHEY and SVGAGI. Trimming removed 2 bases at V and 1 base at J, with 17 bases between. The CDR3 has 18 residues. In DNA form, the CDR3 reads TGTGCCAGCAGTTACCGAGCTCCAGACACCCTGAACACCGGGGAGCTGTTTTTT. Protein sequence: CASSYRAPDTLNTGELFF.

This clonotype was observed at least ten times. An end of the junction does not agree with germline; a read error may underlie this. The chain has TRBV7-2 and TRBJ2-5, with D unresolved. Germline assignment: CDR1 SGHTA and CDR2 FQGNSA. The CDR3 has 15 amino acids. In DNA form, the CDR3 reads TGTGCCAGCAGCTTAGCGTGGTTACAGCAAGGGACCCAGTACTTC. Translated: CASSLAWLQQGTQYF.

V gene TRBV5-5 combines with J gene TRBJ1-4; no definite D call. The CDR3 has 17 amino acids. Germline CDR1 and CDR2: SGHKS and YYEKEE (reference sequence). Trimming cost V 4 bases and J 8 bases, with 24 bases left between them. The CDR3 region is CASSQELVRRVGEKLFF. The DNA of the CDR3 is TGTGCCAGCAGCCAGGAATTAGTCCGGAGAGTAGGGGAAAAACTGTTTTTT.

This chain connects TRBV5-1 to TRBJ2-7; D is perhaps TRBD1 (6 bases). This CDR3 contains 14 residues. Trimming took off 1 base at V and 2 bases at J, with 10 bases between the two ends. Germline V lookup: CDR1 SGHRS, CDR2 YFSETQ. The CDR3 sequence is CASSLYRGTYEQYF. For the CDR3, the DNA is TGCGCCAGCAGCTTGTATAGGGGGACCTACGAGCAGTACTTC.

The rearrangement links TRBV29-1 to TRBJ1-1; D gene ambiguous. The CDR3 contains 14 residues. V was clipped by 3 bases and J by 7 bases, with 18 bases between them. Germline values: CDR1 SQVTM, CDR2 ANQGSEA. CDR3 nucleotides: TGCAGCGTTGAGTGGTGGCGGTCAGGAAATGAAGCTTTCTTT. Translating it yields CSVEWWRSGNEAFF.

This clonotype has at least ten counts. The chain couples TRBV5-1 to TRBJ2-2, with D possibly being TRBD1 (6 bases). In germline, CDR1 is SGHRS, CDR2 YFSETQ. Trimming pared 5 bases from V and 4 bases from J, leaving 15 bases between. The CDR3 loop spans 15 amino acids. Written as DNA, the CDR3 is TGCGCCAGCAGACTCGGACTGGGGGCCACCGGGGAGCTGTTTTTT. Translated: CASRLGLGATGELFF.

The chain recombines TRBV5-1 with TRBJ1-1, with a tentative D call TRBD1 (5 bases). Looked up from germline, CDR1 is SGHRS and CDR2 is YFSETQ. Trimming left V 3 bases short and J 1 base short, with 10 bases between. CDR3 length equals 14 residues. CDR3 sequence reads: CASSWDLANTEAFF. The CDR3 DNA follows: TGCGCCAGCAGCTGGGACCTGGCGAACACTGAAGCTTTCTTT.

This clonotype was picked up a small number of times. The chain is built from TRBV7-3 and TRBJ2-2; no clear D. The CDR3 is 13 amino acids. Between the trimmed V and J ends, which lost 4 bases and 6 bases, there was a span of 9 bases. The germline CDR1 and CDR2 sequences are SGHTA and FQGTGA. CDR3 in DNA: TGTGCCAGCAGCTGGACGGTGGCCGGGGAGCTGTTTTTT. Protein product: CASSWTVAGELFF.

The sample holds a few counts of this clonotype. Here the CDR3 reads CASSQASGRAGEQYF. For the CDR3, the DNA is TGTGCCAGCAGCCAAGCCAGCGGGAGGGCCGGGGAGCAGTACTTC. V and J are TRBV4-2 and TRBJ2-7, with 10 nucleotides matching TRBD2. Germline values: CDR1 LGHNA, CDR2 YNFKEQ. The CDR3 extends over 15 amino acids. V gave up 1 base and J gave up 7 bases; unmatched junction bases: 7.

This sequence joins TRBV20-1 and TRBJ2-1; TRBD2 is a possible D gene (6 bases). Between the trimmed V and J ends, which lost 5 bases and 8 bases, there was a span of 19 bases. This CDR3 contains 14 residues. Germline values: CDR1 DFQATT, CDR2 SNEGSKA (reference sequence). CDR3 DNA: TGCAGTGCTGAGAGGATCGGGAGAGGGCATGAGCAGTTCTTC. Translation: CSAERIGRGHEQFF.

This clonotype was counted at least ten times. The rearrangement uses TRBV6-5 and TRBJ1-5; the match to TRBD1 covers 7 bases. CDR1 MNHEY and CDR2 SVGAGI come from the germline V gene. There are 14 residues in the CDR3. V shed 6 bases and J 3 bases; nucleotides not matched to a gene: 5. The CDR3 nucleotides are TGTGCCAGCAGCCAACAGGGGTCCAATCAGCCCCAGCATTTT. Translation: CASSQQGSNQPQHF.

The chain is built from TRBV3-1 and TRBJ2-1; either TRBD1 or TRBD2 may fit D (6 bases each). Germline CDR1 LGHDT, CDR2 YNNKEL (reference sequence). The CDR3 has 16 amino acids. The V end was cut by 3 bases, the J end by 10 bases, with 22 bases between. The CDR3 loop reads CASSHLLGGLVGEQFF. The CDR3 coding sequence is TGTGCCAGCAGCCATCTCCTAGGGGGGTTGGTAGGGGAGCAGTTCTTC.

The chain recombines TRBV28 with TRBJ2-2; D is perhaps TRBD2 (5 bases). The CDR3 has 14 amino acids. The germline V and J ends were trimmed by 6 bases and 4 bases, with 12 bases remaining between them. The V gene's germline CDR1 is MDHEN and CDR2 SYDVKM. The CDR3 loop is CASRDYSITGELFF. The CDR3 bases are TGTGCCAGCAGAGACTACTCCATCACCGGGGAGCTGTTTTTT.